A selection of T cell receptor beta chains follows, all from one sample in a study of blood T cells in healthy people across ages. TCRdb analysed the 5' RACE reads with MiXCR anew, one entry per CDR3 protein. The repertoire includes fewer than 1 million distinct CDR3 sequences, about 42% of them detected once, and around 21% sits in the top ten. The sample was blood. The receptor set was obtained from a man in his 60s in good health. CDR3s include the opening cysteine and the closing phenylalanine or tryptophan. A D gene is named only where the DNA matches it firmly. Clone size appears in some rows only: once, few, many, or a class for an expanded clone.

CDR3: CASSLVADRSSYEQYF
DNA: TGTGCCAGCAGCTTAGTGGCAGACCGAAGCTCCTACGAGCAGTACTTC
size: .
D: .
J: TRBJ2-7
V: TRBV13

CDR3: CSAPPGENTEAFF
DNA: TGCAGTGCTCCCCCAGGGGAGAACACTGAAGCTTTCTTT
size: few
D: .
J: TRBJ1-1
V: TRBV20-1

CDR3: CASSQQTGSDEQYF
DNA: TGTGCCAGCAGCCAACAGACAGGTTCCGACGAGCAGTACTTC
size: many
D: .
J: TRBJ2-7
V: TRBV7-8

CDR3: CASRMQGAREQFF
DNA: TGTGCCAGCAGGATGCAGGGGGCTCGTGAGCAGTTCTTC
size: few
D: TRBD1
J: TRBJ2-1
V: TRBV7-3

CDR3: CASSPVTVPSYEQYF
DNA: TGCGCCAGCAGCCCGGTGACAGTACCCTCCTACGAGCAGTACTTC
size: few
D: .
J: TRBJ2-7
V: TRBV4-1

CDR3: CASSQGTRTNEQFF
DNA: TGCGCCAGCAGCCAGGGGACTAGAACCAATGAGCAGTTCTTC
size: .
D: TRBD2
J: TRBJ2-1
V: TRBV4-3

CDR3: CASSGGLKGGQYF
DNA: TGTGCCAGCAGCGGGGGACTTAAGGGAGGCCAGTACTTC
size: many
D: .
J: TRBJ2-5
V: TRBV7-9

CDR3: CVTSGPGPSDEKLFF
DNA: TGTGTCACCAGTGGGCCGGGGCCCTCGGACGAAAAACTGTTTTTT
size: .
D: .
J: TRBJ1-4
V: TRBV24-1

CDR3: CASSYRAGGRVDEQFF
DNA: TGTGCCAGCAGTTACCGGGCGGGGGGACGTGTAGATGAGCAGTTCTTC
size: .
D: TRBD2
J: TRBJ2-1
V: TRBV6-5

CDR3: CSVGGGYEKLFF
DNA: TGCAGCGTTGGGGGCGGTTATGAAAAACTGTTTTTT
size: few
D: .
J: TRBJ1-4
V: TRBV29-1

CDR3: CASSGTDNSPLHF
DNA: TGCGCCAGCAGTGGGACAGATAATTCACCCCTCCACTTT
size: many
D: TRBD1
J: TRBJ1-6
V: TRBV5-5

CDR3: CASSPTPGGGQETQYF
DNA: TGTGCCAGCAGTCCTACCCCGGGGGGCGGTCAAGAGACCCAGTACTTC
size: many
D: .
J: TRBJ2-5
V: TRBV28

CDR3: CASSYVQGAEAFF
DNA: TGTGCCAGCAGCTACGTACAGGGCGCTGAAGCTTTCTTT
size: few
D: .
J: TRBJ1-1
V: TRBV6-6

CDR3: CASSQDFSSPLHF
DNA: TGCGCCAGCAGCCAAGATTTTAGTTCACCCCTCCACTTT
size: .
D: .
J: TRBJ1-6
V: TRBV4-3

CDR3: CASSLGPATNYGYTF
DNA: TGTGCCAGCAGCTTGGGGCCAGCTACTAACTATGGCTACACCTTC
size: .
D: .
J: TRBJ1-2
V: TRBV5-6

CDR3: CASSWGTSGGYETQYF
DNA: TGCGCCAGCAGCTGGGGGACTAGCGGGGGTTACGAGACCCAGTACTTC
size: .
D: TRBD2
J: TRBJ2-5
V: TRBV5-1

CDR3: CAWSVGNRADYEQYF
DNA: TGTGCCTGGAGTGTAGGGAACAGGGCCGACTACGAGCAGTACTTC
size: .
D: .
J: TRBJ2-7
V: TRBV30

CDR3: CASSQDRDRGRLNYGYTF
DNA: TGCGCCAGCAGCCAAGATAGGGACAGGGGCCGATTGAACTATGGCTACACCTTC
size: .
D: TRBD1
J: TRBJ1-2
V: TRBV4-3

CDR3: CASHSGGQDSYEQYF
DNA: TGTGCCAGCCATAGTGGAGGGCAGGACTCCTACGAGCAGTACTTC
size: few
D: .
J: TRBJ2-7
V: TRBV27

CDR3: CASSESIGVWGYTF
DNA: TGTGCCAGCAGTGAAAGCATAGGGGTCTGGGGCTACACCTTC
size: .
D: .
J: TRBJ1-2
V: TRBV25-1

CDR3: CASSKRAHQETQYF
DNA: TGCGCCAGCAGCAAACGAGCGCACCAAGAGACCCAGTACTTC
size: .
D: .
J: TRBJ2-5
V: TRBV4-1

CDR3: CSANRGFQETQYF
DNA: TGCAGTGCTAACAGGGGGTTCCAAGAGACCCAGTACTTC
size: .
D: TRBD1
J: TRBJ2-5
V: TRBV20-1

CDR3: CSVEGRRQNTEAFF
DNA: TGCAGCGTTGAAGGAAGGAGACAGAACACTGAAGCTTTCTTT
size: few
D: .
J: TRBJ1-1
V: TRBV29-1

CDR3: CASRVRGYEGGYTF
DNA: TGTGCCAGCAGGGTACGAGGGTATGAAGGTGGCTACACCTTC
size: few
D: .
J: TRBJ1-2
V: TRBV2

CDR3: CASSELPAGGIQETQYF
DNA: TGTGCCAGCAGTGAACTTCCAGCGGGGGGGATACAAGAGACCCAGTACTTC
size: few
D: TRBD2
J: TRBJ2-5
V: TRBV2

CDR3: CASSLGTGAVGYTF
DNA: TGCGCCAGCAGCCTGGGGACAGGGGCTGTAGGCTACACCTTC
size: .
D: TRBD1
J: TRBJ1-2
V: TRBV4-1

CDR3: CSAEGDRGNYEQYF
DNA: TGCAGTGCTGAGGGGGACAGGGGAAATTACGAGCAGTACTTC
size: few
D: TRBD1
J: TRBJ2-7
V: TRBV20-1

CDR3: CASSWGARQPQHF
DNA: TGTGCCAGCAGTTGGGGGGCCCGACAGCCCCAGCATTTT
size: .
D: .
J: TRBJ1-5
V: TRBV27

CDR3: CASGKFGTGSSYEQYF
DNA: TGTGCCAGCGGGAAGTTTGGTACAGGGAGCTCCTACGAGCAGTACTTC
size: many
D: .
J: TRBJ2-7
V: TRBV12-3/TRBV12-4

CDR3: CASSYLRGGNYGYTF
DNA: TGTGCCAGCAGTTACTTACGCGGGGGCAACTATGGCTACACCTTC
size: .
D: .
J: TRBJ1-2
V: TRBV6-2/TRBV6-3

CDR3: CASKGYNNSPLHF
DNA: TGTGCCAGCAAAGGTTATAATAATTCACCCCTCCACTTT
size: .
D: .
J: TRBJ1-6
V: TRBV2

CDR3: CASSLGSASPETQYF
DNA: TGTGCCAGCAGCTTAGGGTCCGCTTCCCCAGAGACCCAGTACTTC
size: few
D: .
J: TRBJ2-5
V: TRBV7-6

CDR3: CVSSSSTSGMGYEQYF
DNA: TGTGTCAGCAGCTCCTCGACTAGCGGGATGGGGTACGAGCAGTACTTC
size: .
D: TRBD2
J: TRBJ2-7
V: TRBV7-2

CDR3: CASSVVYEQYF
DNA: TGTGCCAGCAGTGTTGTCTACGAGCAGTACTTC
size: few
D: .
J: TRBJ2-7
V: TRBV6-1

CDR3: CASSEAREQFF
DNA: TGTGCCAGCAGTGAAGCGAGGGAGCAGTTCTTC
size: few
D: .
J: TRBJ2-1
V: TRBV2

CDR3: CASSQGLQGYYEQYF
DNA: TGTGCCAGCAGCCAAGGTCTACAGGGGTACTACGAGCAGTACTTC
size: .
D: TRBD1
J: TRBJ2-7
V: TRBV14

CDR3: CASSLRLAGVYNEQFF
DNA: TGTGCCAGCAGTTTACGACTAGCGGGGGTCTACAATGAGCAGTTCTTC
size: once
D: TRBD2
J: TRBJ2-1
V: TRBV27

CDR3: CASSQQSGGADTQYF
DNA: TGCGCCAGCAGCCAACAGTCCGGGGGAGCAGATACGCAGTATTTT
size: .
D: .
J: TRBJ2-3
V: TRBV4-3

CDR3: CASSFSGGHTGELFF
DNA: TGTGCCAGCAGCTTCAGCGGGGGGCACACCGGGGAGCTGTTTTTT
size: .
D: TRBD2
J: TRBJ2-2
V: TRBV7-2

CDR3: CASSSVGANVGETQYF
DNA: TGCGCCAGCAGCTCTGTGGGGGCGAACGTGGGAGAGACCCAGTACTTC
size: few
D: .
J: TRBJ2-5
V: TRBV5-1

CDR3: CASRPELAVETQYF
DNA: TGTGCCAGCCGCCCGGAACTAGCGGTGGAGACCCAGTACTTC
size: .
D: TRBD2
J: TRBJ2-5
V: TRBV2

CDR3: CAISAGDEQFF
DNA: TGTGCCATCAGTGCTGGGGATGAGCAGTTCTTC
size: .
D: .
J: TRBJ2-1
V: TRBV10-3

CDR3: CASSLWRGSTDTQYF
DNA: TGTGCCAGCAGTTTATGGAGGGGCAGCACAGATACGCAGTATTTT
size: .
D: .
J: TRBJ2-3
V: TRBV28

CDR3: CATSPGREVQETQYF
DNA: TGTGCCACCAGTCCGGGACGGGAGGTCCAAGAGACCCAGTACTTC
size: few
D: TRBD2
J: TRBJ2-5
V: TRBV24-1

CDR3: CATSRKLAGRRADTQYF
DNA: TGTGCCACCAGCAGAAAACTAGCGGGGCGGCGGGCAGATACGCAGTATTTT
size: few
D: TRBD2
J: TRBJ2-3
V: TRBV15

CDR3: CASSNGTGDTYEQYF
DNA: TGTGCCAGCAGCAACGGGACAGGGGATACCTACGAGCAGTACTTC
size: .
D: .
J: TRBJ2-7
V: TRBV21-1

CDR3: CASSSRYSGTGSFGEQYF
DNA: TGTGCCAGCTCATCTCGATACTCCGGGACAGGGAGTTTCGGCGAGCAGTACTTC
size: .
D: TRBD1
J: TRBJ2-7
V: TRBV18